This T cell receptor (beta chain) came from a study of blood T cell repertoires in COVID-19. Study as a whole: PBMCs, B-cell-depleted T cells, or T cells were the source of the cDNA or gDNA that made up the material.

Participants were aged roughly 18 to 90 years, lived in under 25 US areas, and enrolled virtually. Clinical histories supplied by participants themselves formed the basis of cohort assignment. In the 2 weeks before study entry, exposed participants met a COVID-19 case, which was PCR-confirmed or clinician-diagnosed. Only in-frame clones appear in the TCRdb table, and some are missing; sequencing was by immunoSEQ multiplex PCR. Of roughly 200,000 clones listed, 83% are singletons. Germline V lookup: CDR1 LNHDA, CDR2 SQIVND (reference sequence). Trimming took off 0 bases at V and 6 bases at J, with 8 bases between the two ends. The CDR3 consists of 13 residues.

Sequenced sample: PBMCs or T cells enriched from blood (not recorded which). The sequence came from a woman between 50 and 59 years old who had been exposed to COVID-19. The chain carries TRBV19 and TRBJ1-1, with D unresolved. CDR3 sequence reads: CASSIDPRAEAFF. The CDR3 bases are TGTGCCAGTAGTATAGATCCTCGAGCTGAAGCTTTCTTT.